A selection of T cell receptor beta chains follows, all from one sample in a study of cytotoxic CD8 clonotypes in ibrutinib-treated CLL. Sequencing was performed with immunoSEQ multiplex PCR; in TCRdb, only in-frame clones are kept and a portion is missing. The sample carries about 130,000 clones, approximately 85% recorded once. This specimen consisted of PBMCs, obtained after 24 months of ibrutinib treatment. The receptors come from a human donor with chronic lymphocytic leukemia. Both conserved end residues are part of each CDR3. The order of the fields is V gene, D gene, clone size, J gene, CDR3 protein, CDR3 DNA. D genes are given only for firm matches. Size tells how often a clone was seen (once, few, many) or the class of an expanded clone, and some rows leave it out.

V: TRBV29-1; D: .; size: .; J: TRBJ1-2; CDR3: CSVDSGPRNGYTF; DNA: TGCAGCGTTGATTCCGGGCCCCGTAATGGCTACACCTTC
V: TRBV11-2; D: .; size: .; J: TRBJ1-1; CDR3: CASSSPPGGLLNTEAFF; DNA: TGTGCCAGCAGCTCACCCCCGGGGGGGCTTTTGAACACTGAAGCTTTCTTT
V: TRBV6-1; D: TRBD2; size: .; J: TRBJ2-7; CDR3: CASSEQANGGRREQYF; DNA: TGTGCCAGCAGTGAACAGGCTAACGGGGGGAGACGAGAGCAGTACTTC
V: TRBV10-3; D: .; size: few; J: TRBJ2-7; CDR3: CAISELVSYEQYF; DNA: TGTGCCATCAGTGAGCTGGTCTCCTACGAGCAGTACTTC
V: TRBV6-4; D: TRBD1; size: .; J: TRBJ1-5; CDR3: CASRPGGGFHQPQHF; DNA: TGTGCCAGCAGGCCGGGAGGGGGCTTCCATCAGCCCCAGCATTTT
V: TRBV11-2; D: .; size: .; J: TRBJ2-1; CDR3: CASSFKNNEQFF; DNA: TGTGCCAGCAGCTTCAAAAACAATGAGCAGTTCTTC
V: TRBV28; D: TRBD1; size: .; J: TRBJ2-7; CDR3: CASKGGPWWGKNSYEQYF; DNA: TGTGCCAGCAAAGGGGGCCCATGGTGGGGGAAGAACTCCTACGAGCAGTACTTC
V: TRBV28; D: TRBD1; size: .; J: TRBJ1-5; CDR3: CASSTGQGSVGVQPQHF; DNA: TGTGCCAGCAGTACAGGACAGGGGTCTGTAGGGGTACAGCCCCAGCATTTT
V: TRBV7-6; D: .; size: .; J: TRBJ1-5; CDR3: CASSLASNQPQHF; DNA: TGTGCCAGCAGCTTAGCTAGCAATCAGCCCCAGCATTTT
V: TRBV5-1; D: .; size: .; J: TRBJ2-5; CDR3: CASSSQVSVETQYF; DNA: TGCGCCAGCAGCTCACAGGTATCTGTTGAGACCCAGTACTTC
V: TRBV19; D: TRBD1; size: .; J: TRBJ1-2; CDR3: CASRRTGSNYGYTF; DNA: TGTGCCAGTAGACGGACAGGGTCTAACTATGGCTACACCTTC
V: TRBV11-2; D: TRBD1; size: .; J: TRBJ1-6; CDR3: CASSLAQGVGNSPLHF; DNA: TGTGCCAGCAGCTTAGCCCAGGGGGTGGGTAATTCACCCCTCCACTTT
V: TRBV30; D: TRBD1; size: .; J: TRBJ2-1; CDR3: CAWSGDRGFNEQFF; DNA: TGTGCCTGGAGTGGAGACAGGGGCTTCAATGAGCAGTTCTTC
V: TRBV5-5; D: .; size: .; J: TRBJ2-7; CDR3: CASSLEAYEQYF; DNA: TGTGCCAGCAGCTTGGAGGCCTACGAGCAGTACTTC
V: TRBV6-5; D: .; size: .; J: TRBJ1-5; CDR3: CASSPDRNQPQHF; DNA: TGTGCCAGCAGCCCCGACAGGAATCAGCCCCAGCATTTT
V: TRBV7-2; D: .; size: .; J: TRBJ1-2; CDR3: CASSQLAGVTNYGYTF; DNA: TGTGCCAGCAGCCAGCTCGCGGGTGTCACTAACTATGGCTACACCTTC
V: TRBV18; D: .; size: .; J: TRBJ1-1; CDR3: CASSPEGRGESAEAFF; DNA: TGTGCCAGCTCACCAGAGGGACGGGGGGAGAGCGCTGAAGCTTTCTTT
V: TRBV28; D: .; size: .; J: TRBJ1-5; CDR3: CASSPIIALNQPQHF; DNA: TGTGCCAGCAGTCCAATCATCGCCCTCAATCAGCCCCAGCATTTT
V: TRBV6-5; D: .; size: .; J: TRBJ2-7; CDR3: CASTPRGGGEQYF; DNA: TGTGCCAGCACCCCTAGGGGGGGCGGGGAGCAGTACTTC
V: TRBV18; D: .; size: few; J: TRBJ1-6; CDR3: CASSPSGGNEPLHF; DNA: TGTGCCAGCTCACCGTCGGGAGGGAACGAACCCCTCCACTTT
V: TRBV11-3; D: .; size: .; J: TRBJ2-1; CDR3: CASSGAQGGNEQFF; DNA: TGTGCCAGCAGCGGAGCCCAGGGGGGCAATGAGCAGTTCTTC
V: TRBV6-5; D: .; size: .; J: TRBJ2-2; CDR3: CASSPTTGELFF; DNA: TGTGCCAGCAGCCCTACGACCGGGGAGCTGTTTTTT
V: TRBV10-3; D: TRBD1; size: .; J: TRBJ1-1; CDR3: CAISGKGAGGPNTEAFF; DNA: TGTGCCATCAGCGGAAAGGGGGCAGGGGGTCCCAACACTGAAGCTTTCTTT
V: TRBV10-2; D: TRBD2; size: .; J: TRBJ2-3; CDR3: CASSLRLAGGPGDTQYF; DNA: TGCGCCAGCAGCCTCCGACTAGCGGGAGGGCCTGGAGATACGCAGTATTTT
V: TRBV19; D: .; size: .; J: TRBJ1-2; CDR3: CASSSREGIYGYTF; DNA: TGTGCCAGTAGCTCCCGAGAAGGAATCTATGGCTACACCTTC
V: TRBV5-1; D: .; size: .; J: TRBJ2-1; CDR3: CASRFLGPGYNEQFF; DNA: TGCGCCAGCAGGTTTTTAGGGCCGGGATACAATGAGCAGTTCTTC
V: TRBV15; D: .; size: once; J: TRBJ1-3; CDR3: CATRGASGNTIYF; DNA: TGTGCCACTCGAGGAGCCTCTGGAAACACCATATATTTT
V: TRBV12-5; D: .; size: .; J: TRBJ1-5; CDR3: CASGWGEPQHF; DNA: TGTGCTAGTGGTTGGGGAGAGCCCCAGCATTTT
V: TRBV28; D: TRBD1; size: .; J: TRBJ1-5; CDR3: CASSGGNRGSLGKPQHF; DNA: TGTGCCAGCAGTGGTGGAAACAGGGGAAGTCTCGGTAAGCCCCAGCATTTT
V: TRBV11-2; D: .; size: once; J: TRBJ1-4; CDR3: CASSLGRGNEKLFF; DNA: TGTGCCAGCAGCTTAGGGAGGGGTAATGAAAAACTGTTTTTT
V: TRBV28; D: .; size: .; J: TRBJ2-5; CDR3: CASSSPVRVGETQYF; DNA: TGTGCCAGCAGTTCCCCCGTCAGGGTTGGGGAGACCCAGTACTTC
V: TRBV18; D: .; size: .; J: TRBJ2-1; CDR3: CASSPGQGGLNEQFF; DNA: TGTGCCAGCTCACCCGGACAGGGAGGGCTCAATGAGCAGTTCTTC
V: TRBV28; D: TRBD1; size: once; J: TRBJ1-5; CDR3: CASSQDRGNQPQHF; DNA: TGTGCCAGCAGTCAAGACAGGGGGAATCAGCCCCAGCATTTT
V: TRBV10-1; D: .; size: once; J: TRBJ2-1; CDR3: CASSDGGIFANEQFF; DNA: TGCGCCAGCAGTGACGGGGGCATTTTCGCCAATGAGCAGTTCTTC
V: TRBV28; D: TRBD1; size: .; J: TRBJ1-1; CDR3: CASSSTGGAFF; DNA: TGTGCCAGCAGTTCAACAGGGGGAGCTTTCTTT
V: TRBV19; D: TRBD2; size: .; J: TRBJ2-3; CDR3: CASSKYRAGGQDTQYF; DNA: TGTGCCAGTAGCAAGTACCGAGCGGGAGGGCAAGATACGCAGTATTTT
V: TRBV28; D: .; size: .; J: TRBJ1-3; CDR3: CASSPGLYSGNTIYF; DNA: TGTGCCAGCAGCCCAGGACTCTACTCTGGAAACACCATATATTTT
V: TRBV5-5; D: .; size: .; J: TRBJ1-2; CDR3: CASSPRGGVGGYTF; DNA: TGTGCCAGCAGCCCCCGCGGAGGGGTGGGTGGCTACACCTTC
V: TRBV7-9; D: TRBD2; size: .; J: TRBJ2-5; CDR3: CASSRSGERETQYF; DNA: TGTGCCAGCAGCCGTAGCGGGGAAAGGGAGACCCAGTACTTC
V: TRBV7-8; D: .; size: .; J: TRBJ2-1; CDR3: CASSYINNEQFF; DNA: TGTGCCAGCAGCTATATAAACAATGAGCAGTTCTTC
V: TRBV5-4; D: TRBD1; size: .; J: TRBJ2-7; CDR3: CASRMTGGYEQYF; DNA: TGTGCCAGCAGAATGACAGGGGGCTACGAGCAGTACTTC
V: TRBV5-1; D: .; size: .; J: TRBJ2-7; CDR3: CASSLPNRRSDEQYF; DNA: TGCGCCAGCAGCTTGCCTAATCGCCGAAGCGACGAGCAGTACTTC